The clone carrying this T cell receptor (beta chain) turned up a few times. The study reverse transcribed the entire isolated RNA, so it sequenced expressed TCRB transcripts. Libraries were prepared by immunoSEQ multiplex PCR; TCRdb keeps only in-frame clonotypes and omits some of them. Among roughly 170,000 clones, about 12% were seen once, and the ten largest hold approximately 0.62%. The data are from a study of beta chain features in type 1 diabetes. CDR3 length: 15 amino acids. Germline CDR1 reads MNHNS; CDR2 reads SASEGT. Unmatched junction bases numbered 4, after V lost 5 bases and J lost 4 bases.

The origin of this receptor is a young woman in good health. The sample taken for sequencing was central memory CD4+ T cells from blood. This sequence joins TRBV6-1 and TRBJ2-1; 11 positions agree with TRBD2. CDR3 amino acids: CASSSTSGIYNEQFF. CDR3 DNA: TGTGCCAGCAGTTCGACTAGCGGGATATACAATGAGCAGTTCTTC.